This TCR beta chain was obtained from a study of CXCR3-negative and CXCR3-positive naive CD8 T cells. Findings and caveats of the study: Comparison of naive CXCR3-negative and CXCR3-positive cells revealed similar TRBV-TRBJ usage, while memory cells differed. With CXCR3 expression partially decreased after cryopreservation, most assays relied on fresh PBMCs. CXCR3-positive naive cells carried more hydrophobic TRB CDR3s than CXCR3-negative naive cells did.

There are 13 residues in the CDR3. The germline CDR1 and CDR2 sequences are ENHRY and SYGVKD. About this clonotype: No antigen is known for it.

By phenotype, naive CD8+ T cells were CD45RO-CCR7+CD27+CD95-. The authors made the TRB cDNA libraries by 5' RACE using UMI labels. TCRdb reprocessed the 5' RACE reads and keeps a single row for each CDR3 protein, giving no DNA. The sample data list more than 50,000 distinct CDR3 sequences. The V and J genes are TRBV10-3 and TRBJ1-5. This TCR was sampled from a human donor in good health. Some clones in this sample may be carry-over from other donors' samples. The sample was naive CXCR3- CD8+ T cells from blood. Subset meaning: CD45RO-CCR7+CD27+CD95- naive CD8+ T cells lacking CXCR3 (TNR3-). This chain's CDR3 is CAIRQEGKQPQHF.